One sample yielded the 29 T cell receptor beta chains listed below, sequenced in a study of T cell repertoires in cytomegalovirus infection. One entry per CDR3 protein, called by TCRdb with MiXCR from the reads. Of about 300,000 distinct CDR3 sequences in the sample, around 25% are singletons; the top ten hold approximately 14%. Sample: PBMCs. The source is a human donor in good health (CMV status not recorded). Some clones in this sample may be carry-over from other donors' samples.

This clonotype was detected once. The chain has TRBV3-1 and TRBJ2-1, with TRBD1 as a possible D gene (6 bases). The V end was cut by 3 bases, the J end by 15 bases, with 15 bases between. CDR3 length equals 12 residues. Germline V lookup: CDR1 LGHDT, CDR2 YNNKEL (reference sequence). The CDR3: CASSQGQTRVFF. CDR3 coding DNA: TGTGCCAGCAGCCAGGGACAAACCCGGGTGTTCTTC.

The V gene is TRBV28, the J gene TRBJ2-1; either TRBD1 or TRBD2 may supply D (6 bases each). Germline lookup yields CDR1 MDHEN and CDR2 SYDVKM. Trimming removed 7 bases at V and 7 bases at J, with 20 bases between. The CDR3 runs 15 residues. CDR3 loop: CASTPGRGHWNEQFF. The CDR3 region has the DNA TGTGCCAGCACCCCGGGCCGGGGGCACTGGAATGAGCAGTTCTTC.

The V and J genes are TRBV20-1 and TRBJ1-5, with D possibly being TRBD1 (5 bases). The CDR3 loop spans 15 amino acids. The ends were cut back, 1 base at V and 5 bases at J, with 15 bases in the middle. Germline values: CDR1 DFQATT, CDR2 SNEGSKA (reference sequence). This CDR3 reads CSARVFQGVDQPQHF. The CDR3, as DNA: TGCAGTGCTAGAGTGTTTCAAGGGGTCGATCAGCCCCAGCATTTT.

The CDR3 region has the DNA TGTGCCAGTAGTATAGACCCCCCCGGCGGCCTCTACAATGAGCAGTTCTTC. This translates into CASSIDPPGGLYNEQFF. The chain recombines TRBV19 with TRBJ2-1; D ambiguous. CDR3 length: 17 residues. Germline loops: CDR1 LNHDA, CDR2 SQIVND (reference sequence). Trimming removed 0 bases from V and 3 bases from J, with 15 bases in between.

This clonotype was detected only a few times. The rearrangement joins TRBV27 to TRBJ2-1, with unresolved D. CDR1 is MNHEY, CDR2 SMNVEV, per germline (reference sequence). With 7 bases removed from V and 9 bases from J, the gap between germline ends came to 13 bases. This CDR3 is 12 amino acids long. CDR3: CASKSAPGEQFF. The DNA of the CDR3 is TGTGCCAGCAAATCGGCCCCCGGTGAGCAGTTCTTC.

Only a few counts were recorded for this clonotype. Sequence at one end of the junction differs from germline and may be a read error. The chain recombines TRBV29-1 with TRBJ1-1; the D gene is possibly TRBD1 (5 bases). This CDR3 is 16 amino acids long. Germline CDR1 SQVTM, CDR2 ANQGSEA. CDR3 region: CSVWTISGLLNSEAFF. As DNA, the CDR3 is TGCAGCGTTTGGACTATTTCGGGGCTTCTGAACAGTGAAGCTTTCTTT.

This clonotype was counted a few times. The chain recombines TRBV14 with TRBJ2-5, with a weak D call TRBD1 (6 bases). Between the trimmed V and J ends, which lost 4 bases and 5 bases, there was a span of 20 bases. The CDR3 totals 16 residues. Germline CDR1 and CDR2: SGHDN and FVKESK. This CDR3 reads CASSPLGRGREETQYF. As DNA, the CDR3 is TGTGCCAGCAGCCCTCTTGGCAGGGGCCGCGAGGAGACCCAGTACTTC.

Only a few counts were recorded for this clonotype. V usage is TRBV19 and J usage is TRBJ2-6; no firm D call. CDR3 length: 17 residues. V was pared by 6 bases and J by 0 bases, with 15 bases between. CDR1 is LNHDA and CDR2 is SQIVND in the germline V gene (reference sequence). DNA of the CDR3: TGTGCCAGTAGCCCAGACACCTTGACCTCTGGGGCCAACGTCCTGACTTTC. Amino acid sequence: CASSPDTLTSGANVLTF. The whole variable domain, filled in from reference TRBV19 and TRBJ2-6, reads DGGITQSPKYLFRKEGQNVTLSCEQNLNHDAMYWYRQDPGQGLRLIYYSQIVNDFQKGDIAEGYSVSREKKESFPLTVTSAQKNPTAFYLCASSPDTLTSGANVLTFGAGSRLTVL.

A few counts support this clonotype. The CDR3 DNA sequence: TGTGCCAGCAGCCTCCAGACTAGCGGGGAAGAGACCCAGTACTTC. Translating it yields CASSLQTSGEETQYF. V and J are TRBV7-2 and TRBJ2-5; 11 nucleotides align to TRBD2. J lost 3 bases, V lost 5 bases, and 5 bases had no gene match. Germline CDR1 reads SGHTA; CDR2 reads FQGNSA. CDR3 length equals 15 residues.

The V gene is TRBV25-1, the J gene TRBJ2-3; D is ambiguous. V was cut by 4 bases and J by 3 bases, with 5 bases left in between. CDR3 length equals 12 residues. Germline CDR1 is MGHDK and CDR2 is SYGVNS. CDR3 DNA: TGTGCCAGCAGTGTGGGGACAGATACGCAGTATTTT. Amino acids: CASSVGTDTQYF. Full variable domain (outside the CDR3, taken from reference TRBV25-1 and TRBJ2-3): EADIYQTPRYLVIGTGKKITLECSQTMGHDKMYWYQQDPGMELHLIHYSYGVNSTEKGDLSSESTVSRIRTEHFPLTLESARPSHTSQYLCASSVGTDTQYFGPGTRLTVL.

A few counts support this clonotype. The rearrangement joins TRBV7-6 to TRBJ1-6; unclear D gene. Germline V CDR1 and CDR2: SGHVS, FNYEAQ. V lost 1 base, J lost 9 bases, and 10 bases lay in between. The CDR3 length is 14 residues. The CDR3 loop reads CASSLGPQGSPLHF. The CDR3 DNA is TGTGCCAGCAGCTTAGGACCGCAAGGTTCACCCCTCCACTTT.

The sample holds many counts of this clonotype. The CDR3 loop reads CASSFSEDTEAFF. As DNA, the CDR3 is TGTGCCAGCAGCTTTTCCGAGGACACTGAAGCTTTCTTT. This rearrangement joins TRBV7-9 to TRBJ1-1; D gene uncertain. V lost 3 bases, J lost 3 bases, and 8 bases lay in between. Germline CDR1 reads SEHNR; CDR2 reads FQNEAQ (reference sequence). The CDR3 is 13 residues long.

This clonotype has a count of ten or more. The V call is TRBV7-2, the J call TRBJ2-2; 11 bases agree with TRBD2. The V and J ends lost 6 bases and 4 bases, in that order; junction bases with no gene match: 7. The CDR3 is 16 residues long. Germline CDR1 SGHTA, CDR2 FQGNSA. This CDR3 reads CASRPSGRSSTGELFF. The CDR3 DNA follows: TGTGCCAGCAGACCTAGCGGGAGGAGTAGCACCGGGGAGCTGTTTTTT. The full variable domain, completed using reference TRBV7-2 and TRBJ2-2, is GAGVSQSPSNKVTEKGKDVELRCDPISGHTALYWYRQSLGQGLEFLIYFQGNSAPDKSGLPSDRFSAERTGGSVSTLTIQRTQQEDSAVYLCASRPSGRSSTGELFFGEGSRLTVL.

This rearrangement joins TRBV6-6 to TRBJ2-1; 7 nucleotides agree with TRBD2. J lost 4 bases, V lost 7 bases, and 13 bases had no gene match. Per the germline V gene, CDR1 is MNHNY and CDR2 is SVGAGI (reference sequence). This CDR3 contains 16 residues. The CDR3 DNA reads as TGTGCCAGCATAGGGACGAGGACTAGAACTTACAATGAGCAGTTCTTC. It is translated as CASIGTRTRTYNEQFF.

This chain joins TRBV28 and TRBJ2-7, with unresolved D. CDR1 MDHEN and CDR2 SYDVKM come from the germline V gene. This CDR3 spans 12 amino acids. Trimming removed 7 bases at V and 3 bases at J, with 10 bases between. The CDR3: CASTGGVYEQYF. The CDR3 nucleotides read TGTGCCAGCACCGGTGGGGTCTACGAGCAGTACTTC. The whole variable domain, filled in from reference TRBV28 and TRBJ2-7, reads DVKVTQSSRYLVKRTGEKVFLECVQDMDHENMFWYRQDPGLGLRLIYFSYDVKMKEKGDIPEGYSVSREKKERFSLILESASTNQTSMYLCASTGGVYEQYFGPGTRLTVT.

This chain joins TRBV12-3 or TRBV12-4 and TRBJ1-4; D is ambiguous. This CDR3 is built from 11 residues. V dropped 8 bases and J dropped 8 bases, with 9 bases sitting between them. CDR3 amino acids: CASLSGEKLFF. DNA of the CDR3: TGTGCCAGCCTCTCGGGAGAAAAACTGTTTTTT.

The rearrangement links TRBV29-1 to TRBJ2-5, with 14 nucleotides matching TRBD2. The CDR3 contains 15 residues. V trimming: 6 bases; J trimming: 5 bases; junction bases outside the gene matches: 8. Germline V gene lookup returns CDR1 SQVTM and CDR2 ANQGSEA. The CDR3 is CSVAGTSGSAETQYF. The CDR3 coding sequence is TGCAGCGTCGCGGGGACTAGCGGGAGTGCGGAGACCCAGTACTTC.

This clonotype showed up just a few times. The J gene is TRBJ2-1, the V gene TRBV28, with TRBD2 as a possible D gene (5 bases). CDR1 is MDHEN and CDR2 is SYDVKM in the germline V gene. The CDR3 is 11 amino acids. V dropped 5 bases and J dropped 13 bases, with 12 bases sitting between them. CDR3: CASSARTEQFF. In DNA form, the CDR3 reads TGTGCCAGCAGTGCCCGGACTGAACAGTTCTTC.

This chain uses TRBV28 with TRBJ2-4; 10 nucleotides line up with TRBD2. Germline-derived CDR1 and CDR2 are MDHEN and SYDVKM. With V trimmed by 3 bases and J by 0 bases, 5 bases remained unmatched. This CDR3 is 17 amino acids long. The CDR3 DNA follows: TGTGCCAGCAGTTTGGCGGGACTAGCGTTAGCCAAAAACATTCAGTACTTC. It yields the protein CASSLAGLALAKNIQYF.

There are many counts of this clonotype. This rearrangement joins TRBV7-2 to TRBJ1-6; D not certain. The germline V gene encodes CDR1 SGHTA and CDR2 FQGNSA. CDR3 length: 15 amino acids. V lost 5 bases, J lost 5 bases, and 13 bases lay in between. CDR3 nucleotides: TGTGCCAGCAGCCCAGGCGGAAGTAATAATTCACCCCTCCACTTT. Translated, it gives CASSPGGSNNSPLHF.

This rearrangement joins TRBV7-2 to TRBJ2-7, with 12 bases that match TRBD2. In germline, CDR1 is SGHTA, CDR2 FQGNSA. V gave up 4 bases and J gave up 7 bases; unmatched junction bases: 11. The CDR3 extends over 16 amino acids. CDR3 sequence: CASSSTGLAGSREQYF. CDR3 nucleotides: TGTGCCAGCAGCTCCACCGGACTAGCGGGAAGTCGGGAGCAGTACTTC. Full variable domain (rest looked up from reference TRBV7-2 and TRBJ2-7): GAGVSQSPSNKVTEKGKDVELRCDPISGHTALYWYRQSLGQGLEFLIYFQGNSAPDKSGLPSDRFSAERTGGSVSTLTIQRTQQEDSAVYLCASSSTGLAGSREQYFGPGTRLTVT.

V and J are TRBV5-1 and TRBJ1-1; D is unresolved. Trimming cost V 0 bases and J 6 bases, with 15 bases left between them. CDR1 is SGHRS and CDR2 is YFSETQ in the germline V gene. The CDR3 is made up of 15 amino acids. CDR3 DNA sequence: TGCGCCAGCAGCTTGGGGGCACCGAGGGTAGCTGAAGCTTTCTTT. This encodes CASSLGAPRVAEAFF. The full variable domain, in which reference TRBV5-1 and TRBJ1-1 provide the parts outside the CDR3, is KAGVTQTPRYLIKTRGQQVTLSCSPISGHRSVSWYQQTPGQGLQFLFEYFSETQRNKGNFPGRFSGRQFSNSRSEMNVSTLELGDSALYLCASSLGAPRVAEAFFGQGTRLTVV.

A few counts support this clonotype. The chain joins TRBV15 to TRBJ2-2; TRBD1 agrees at 7 bases. V shed 0 bases and J 5 bases; nucleotides not matched to a gene: 6. The CDR3 loop spans 16 amino acids. In germline, CDR1 is LNHNV, CDR2 YYDKDF (reference sequence). The CDR3 region is CATSRDKGARTGELFF. The DNA of the CDR3 is TGTGCCACCAGCAGAGACAAGGGGGCAAGAACCGGGGAGCTGTTTTTT.

The DNA for the CDR3 is TGCAGCGTTACTTCGGGGGGGGGCTACCAAGAGACCCAGTACTTC. Its translation is CSVTSGGGYQETQYF. This chain joins TRBV29-1 and TRBJ2-5, with 8 bases that match TRBD2. The CDR3 covers 15 residues. From germline, CDR1 is SQVTM and CDR2 ANQGSEA. After removal of 5 bases from V and 0 bases from J, the junction contained 8 bases not matched to a gene.

There are a few counts of this clonotype. The rearrangement links TRBV6-6 to TRBJ1-5, with D possibly matching TRBD1 (5 bases). In germline, CDR1 is MNHNY, CDR2 SVGAGI (reference sequence). V was cut by 5 bases and J by 12 bases, with 23 bases left in between. This CDR3 contains 15 residues. In nucleotides, the CDR3 is TGTGCCAGCAGTCGCGACCGACAAGGGGCAGCTCGCCAGCATTTT. Translation gives CASSRDRQGAARQHF.

This rearrangement joins TRBV28 to TRBJ1-1; a possible D gene is TRBD1 (6 bases). CDR3 length equals 11 residues. The germline gives CDR1 MDHEN, CDR2 SYDVKM. V was pared by 9 bases and J by 8 bases, with 13 bases between. CDR3 DNA sequence: TGTGCCAGTTTTGGGGGACACGAAGCTTTCTTT. Translation: CASFGGHEAFF.

J is TRBJ2-1 and V is TRBV6-6, with D possibly TRBD1 on 6 matching bases. The V end was cut by 2 bases, the J end by 3 bases, with 11 bases between. Germline assignment: CDR1 MNHNY and CDR2 SVGAGI (reference sequence). The CDR3 is 15 residues long. This CDR3 reads CASSYMGAVYNEQFF. The CDR3 DNA reads as TGTGCCAGCAGTTACATGGGGGCAGTCTACAATGAGCAGTTCTTC.

The genes are TRBV3-1 and TRBJ2-3; D is unclear. This CDR3 has 14 amino acids. The V and J ends lost 4 bases and 3 bases respectively, with 11 bases between them. Germline V gives CDR1 LGHDT, CDR2 YNNKEL (reference sequence). The CDR3 spells CASSPRTQTDTQYF. The CDR3 nucleotides read TGTGCCAGCAGCCCCCGAACCCAGACAGATACGCAGTATTTT.

This clonotype was counted many times. V usage is TRBV7-2 and J usage is TRBJ2-5; TRBD1 might be the D (6 bases). The CDR3 contains 13 residues. Trimming took 7 bases from V and 3 from J, leaving 12 bases between them. Germline CDR1 reads SGHTA; CDR2 reads FQGNSA. The CDR3 protein is CASNTYREETQYF. CDR3 coding DNA: TGTGCCAGCAACACGTACAGGGAAGAGACCCAGTACTTC.